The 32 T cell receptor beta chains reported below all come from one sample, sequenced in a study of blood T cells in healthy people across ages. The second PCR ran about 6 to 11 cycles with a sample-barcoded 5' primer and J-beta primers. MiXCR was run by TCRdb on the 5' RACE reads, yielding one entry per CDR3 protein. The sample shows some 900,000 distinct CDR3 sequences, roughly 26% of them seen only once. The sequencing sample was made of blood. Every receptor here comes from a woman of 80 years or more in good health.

In DNA, the CDR3 is TGCGCCAGCAGCTTAAGTAGCGGGAGGGCCTATTCCTACGAGCAGTACTTC. Translated: CASSLSSGRAYSYEQYF. The chain couples TRBV5-1 to TRBJ2-7, with 11 bases aligning to TRBD2. Germline CDR1 reads SGHRS; CDR2 reads YFSETQ. The CDR3 loop spans 17 amino acids. V lost 2 bases to trimming and J lost 1 base; unmatched junction nucleotides: 8.

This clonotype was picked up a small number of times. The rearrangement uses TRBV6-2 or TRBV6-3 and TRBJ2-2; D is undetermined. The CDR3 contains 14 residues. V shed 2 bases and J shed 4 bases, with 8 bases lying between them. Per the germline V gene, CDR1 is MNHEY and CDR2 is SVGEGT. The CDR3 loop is CASSYGRGTGELFF. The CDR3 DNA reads TGTGCCAGCAGTTACGGCCGAGGCACCGGGGAGCTGTTTTTT.

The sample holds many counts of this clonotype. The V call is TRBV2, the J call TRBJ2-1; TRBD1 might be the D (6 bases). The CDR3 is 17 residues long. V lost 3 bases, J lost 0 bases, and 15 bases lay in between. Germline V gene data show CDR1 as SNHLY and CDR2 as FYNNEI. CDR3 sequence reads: CASSERSGQSSYNEQFF. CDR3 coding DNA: TGTGCCAGCAGTGAGCGGAGTGGACAGAGCTCCTACAATGAGCAGTTCTTC. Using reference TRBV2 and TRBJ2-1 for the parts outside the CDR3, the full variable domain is EPEVTQTPSHQVTQMGQEVILRCVPISNHLYFYWYRQILGQKVEFLVSFYNNEISEKSEIFDDQFSVERPDGSNFTLKIRSTKLEDSAMYFCASSERSGQSSYNEQFFGPGTRLTVL.

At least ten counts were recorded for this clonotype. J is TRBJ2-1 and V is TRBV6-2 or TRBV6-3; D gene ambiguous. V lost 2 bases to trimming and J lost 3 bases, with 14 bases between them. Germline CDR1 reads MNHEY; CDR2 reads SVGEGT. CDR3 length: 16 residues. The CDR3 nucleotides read TGTGCCAGCAGTTACGTGGTGCATAGGGACTACAATGAGCAGTTCTTC. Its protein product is CASSYVVHRDYNEQFF.

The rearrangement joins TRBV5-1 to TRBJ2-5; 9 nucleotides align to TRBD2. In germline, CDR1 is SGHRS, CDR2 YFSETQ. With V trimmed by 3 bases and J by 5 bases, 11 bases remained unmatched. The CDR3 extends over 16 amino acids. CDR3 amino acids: CASSSRGGGASETQYF. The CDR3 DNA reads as TGCGCCAGCAGCTCGAGGGGCGGGGGGGCTTCGGAGACCCAGTACTTC.

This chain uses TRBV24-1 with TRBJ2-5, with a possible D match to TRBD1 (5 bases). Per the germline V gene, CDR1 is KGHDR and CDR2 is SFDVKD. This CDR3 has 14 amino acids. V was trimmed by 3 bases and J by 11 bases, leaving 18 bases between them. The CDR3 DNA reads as TGTGCCACCAGTGATCTATCAGGGTATGGAGAGCAGTACTTC. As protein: CATSDLSGYGEQYF.

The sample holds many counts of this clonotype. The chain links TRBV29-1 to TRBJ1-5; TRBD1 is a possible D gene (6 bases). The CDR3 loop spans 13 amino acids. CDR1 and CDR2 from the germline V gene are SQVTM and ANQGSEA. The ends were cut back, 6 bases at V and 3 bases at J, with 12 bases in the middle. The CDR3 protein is CSVSGGYNQPQHF. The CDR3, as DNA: TGCAGCGTCTCGGGGGGCTACAATCAGCCCCAGCATTTT.

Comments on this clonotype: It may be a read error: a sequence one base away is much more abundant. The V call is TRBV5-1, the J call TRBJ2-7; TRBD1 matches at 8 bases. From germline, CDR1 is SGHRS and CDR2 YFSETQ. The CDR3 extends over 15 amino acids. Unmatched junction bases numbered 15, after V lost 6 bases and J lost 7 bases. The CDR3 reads CASNYQGARYNEQYF. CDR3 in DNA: TGCGCCAGCAACTACCAGGGGGCGCGGTACAATGAGCAGTACTTC.

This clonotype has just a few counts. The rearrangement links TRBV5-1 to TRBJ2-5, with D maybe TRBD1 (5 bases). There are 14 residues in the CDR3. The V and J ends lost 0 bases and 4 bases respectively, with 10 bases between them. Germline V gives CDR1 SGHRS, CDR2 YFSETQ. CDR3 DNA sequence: TGCGCCAGCAGCTTGGGCAGGGTCCGAGAGACCCAGTACTTC. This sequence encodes CASSLGRVRETQYF.

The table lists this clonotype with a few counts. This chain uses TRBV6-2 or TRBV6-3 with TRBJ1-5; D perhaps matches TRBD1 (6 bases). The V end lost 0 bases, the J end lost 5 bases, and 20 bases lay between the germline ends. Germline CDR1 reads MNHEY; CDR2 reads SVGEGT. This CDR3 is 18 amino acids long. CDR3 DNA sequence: TGTGCCAGCAGTTACTCAACCCCGTCCGGGGGCCGAGATCAGCCCCAGCATTTT. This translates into CASSYSTPSGGRDQPQHF.

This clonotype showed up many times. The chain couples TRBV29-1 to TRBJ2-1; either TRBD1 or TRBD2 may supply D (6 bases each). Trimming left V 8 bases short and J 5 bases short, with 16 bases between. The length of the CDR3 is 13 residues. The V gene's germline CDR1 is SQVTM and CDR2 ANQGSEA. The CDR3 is CSSSGDFNNEQFF. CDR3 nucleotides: TGCAGCTCGTCAGGGGACTTCAACAATGAGCAGTTCTTC.

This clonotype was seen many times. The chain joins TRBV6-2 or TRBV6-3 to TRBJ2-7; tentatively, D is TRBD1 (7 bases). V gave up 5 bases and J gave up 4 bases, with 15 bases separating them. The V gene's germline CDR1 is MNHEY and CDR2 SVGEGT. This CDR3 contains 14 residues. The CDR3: CASSAWTGLYEQYF. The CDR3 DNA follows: TGTGCCAGCAGTGCCTGGACAGGACTATACGAGCAGTACTTC.

Here the CDR3 DNA reads TGTGCCAGCAGCCCAAGAGTAAGGAGCGGGGAGCTGTTTTTT. Translation: CASSPRVRSGELFF. V gene TRBV6-5 combines with J gene TRBJ2-2; unclear D gene. The V gene lost 6 bases and the J gene lost 7 bases, with 15 bases spanning the gap. Germline CDR1 MNHEY, CDR2 SVGAGI. The CDR3 loop spans 14 amino acids.

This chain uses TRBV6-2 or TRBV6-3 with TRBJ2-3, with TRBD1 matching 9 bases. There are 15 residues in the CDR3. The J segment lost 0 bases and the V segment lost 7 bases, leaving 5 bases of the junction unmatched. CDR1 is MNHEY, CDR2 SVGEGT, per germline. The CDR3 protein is CASNRGPTSTDTQYF. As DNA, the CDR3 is TGTGCCAGCAACAGGGGGCCGACTAGCACAGATACGCAGTATTTT.

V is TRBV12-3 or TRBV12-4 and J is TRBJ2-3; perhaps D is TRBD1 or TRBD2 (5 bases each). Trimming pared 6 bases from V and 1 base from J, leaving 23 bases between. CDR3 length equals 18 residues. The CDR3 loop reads CASRPTLGANVGTDTQYF. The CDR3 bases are TGTGCCAGCAGGCCAACCCTCGGGGCTAATGTGGGCACAGATACGCAGTATTTT.

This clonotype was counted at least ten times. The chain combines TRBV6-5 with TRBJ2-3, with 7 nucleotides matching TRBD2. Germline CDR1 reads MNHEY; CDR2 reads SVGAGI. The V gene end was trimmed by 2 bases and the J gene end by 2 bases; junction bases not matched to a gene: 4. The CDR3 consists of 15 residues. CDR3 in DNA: TGTGCCAGCAGTTACGGGCGGGGGATCACAGATACGCAGTATTTT. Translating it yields CASSYGRGITDTQYF.

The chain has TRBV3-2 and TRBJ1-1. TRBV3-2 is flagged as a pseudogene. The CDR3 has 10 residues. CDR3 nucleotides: TGTGCCAGCAGCCGATCGGGAGCTTTCTTT. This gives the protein CASSRSGAFF.

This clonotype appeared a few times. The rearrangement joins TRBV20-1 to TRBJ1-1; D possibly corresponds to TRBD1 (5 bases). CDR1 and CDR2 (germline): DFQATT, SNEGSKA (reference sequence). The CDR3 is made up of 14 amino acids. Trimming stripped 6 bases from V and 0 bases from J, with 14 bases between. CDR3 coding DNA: TGCAGTGCGCGGGACGGAAGTATGAACACTGAAGCTTTCTTT. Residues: CSARDGSMNTEAFF.

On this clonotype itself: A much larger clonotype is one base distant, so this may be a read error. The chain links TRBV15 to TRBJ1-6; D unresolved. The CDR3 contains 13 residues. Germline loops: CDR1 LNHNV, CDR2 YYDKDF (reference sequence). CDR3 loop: CATTVSYNSPPHF. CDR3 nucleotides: TGTGCCACCACGGTGAGCTATAATTCACCCCCCCACTTT.

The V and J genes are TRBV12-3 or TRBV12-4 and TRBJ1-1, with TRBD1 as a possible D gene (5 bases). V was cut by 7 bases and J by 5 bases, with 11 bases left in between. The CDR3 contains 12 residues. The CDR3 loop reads CASKGYGTEAFF. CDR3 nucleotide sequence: TGTGCCAGCAAGGGGTACGGGACTGAAGCTTTCTTT.

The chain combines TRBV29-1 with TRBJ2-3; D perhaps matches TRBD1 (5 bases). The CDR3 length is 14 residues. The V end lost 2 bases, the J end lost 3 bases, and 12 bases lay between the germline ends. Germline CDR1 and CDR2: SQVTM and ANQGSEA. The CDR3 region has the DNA TGCAGCGTTGAAAGGGTACAGGTTACAGATACGCAGTATTTT. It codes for CSVERVQVTDTQYF.

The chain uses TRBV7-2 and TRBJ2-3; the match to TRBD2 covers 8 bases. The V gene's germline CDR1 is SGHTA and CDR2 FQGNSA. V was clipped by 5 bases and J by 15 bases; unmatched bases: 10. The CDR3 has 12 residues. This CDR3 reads CASSRTSLIAYF. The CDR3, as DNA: TGTGCCAGCAGCCGGACTAGCCTTATTGCCTATTTT. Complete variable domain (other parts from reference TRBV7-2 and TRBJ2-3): GAGVSQSPSNKVTEKGKDVELRCDPISGHTALYWYRQSLGQGLEFLIYFQGNSAPDKSGLPSDRFSAERTGGSVSTLTIQRTQQEDSAVYLCASSRTSLIAYFGPGTRLTVL.

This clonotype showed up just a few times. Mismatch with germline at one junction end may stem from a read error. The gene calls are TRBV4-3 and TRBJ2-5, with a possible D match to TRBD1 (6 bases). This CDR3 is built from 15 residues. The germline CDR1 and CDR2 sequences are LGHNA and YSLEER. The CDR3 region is CASSLWLGADKTRYF. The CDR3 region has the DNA TGCGCCAGCAGCCTATGGTTGGGGGCGGATAAGACCCGGTACTTC.

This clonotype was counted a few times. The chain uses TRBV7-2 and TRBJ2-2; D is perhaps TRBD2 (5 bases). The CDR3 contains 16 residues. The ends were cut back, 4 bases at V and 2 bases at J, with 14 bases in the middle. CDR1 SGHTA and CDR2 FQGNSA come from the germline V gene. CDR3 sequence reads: CASSSQDSLNTGELFF. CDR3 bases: TGTGCCAGCAGCTCGCAGGACTCCCTCAACACCGGGGAGCTGTTTTTT.

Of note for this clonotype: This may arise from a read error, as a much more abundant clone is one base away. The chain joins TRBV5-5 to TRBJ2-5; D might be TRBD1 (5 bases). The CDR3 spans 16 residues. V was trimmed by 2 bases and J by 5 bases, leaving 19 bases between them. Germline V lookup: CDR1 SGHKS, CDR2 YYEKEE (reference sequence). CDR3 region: CASSLMGLGPQETQYF. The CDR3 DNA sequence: TGTGCCAGCAGCTTAATGGGGCTAGGGCCGCAGGAGACCCAGTACTTC.

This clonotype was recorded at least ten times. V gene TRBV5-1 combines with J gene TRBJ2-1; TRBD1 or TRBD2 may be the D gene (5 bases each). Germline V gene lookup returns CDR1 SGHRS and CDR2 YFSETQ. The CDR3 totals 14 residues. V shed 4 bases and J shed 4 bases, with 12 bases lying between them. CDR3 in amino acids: CASSKRDEYNEQFF. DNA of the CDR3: TGCGCCAGCAGCAAACGGGACGAATACAATGAGCAGTTCTTC.

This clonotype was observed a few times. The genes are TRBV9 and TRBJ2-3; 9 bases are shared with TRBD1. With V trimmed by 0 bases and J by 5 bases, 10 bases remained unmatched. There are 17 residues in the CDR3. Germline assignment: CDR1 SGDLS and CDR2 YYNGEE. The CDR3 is CASSVGGQGGAGDTQYF. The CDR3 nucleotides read TGTGCCAGCAGCGTAGGGGGACAGGGAGGAGCCGGAGATACGCAGTATTTT. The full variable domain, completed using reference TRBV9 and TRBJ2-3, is DSGVTQTPKHLITATGQRVTLRCSPRSGDLSVYWYQQSLDQGLQFLIQYYNGEERAKGNILERFSAQQFPDLHSELNLSSLELGDSALYFCASSVGGQGGAGDTQYFGPGTRLTVL.

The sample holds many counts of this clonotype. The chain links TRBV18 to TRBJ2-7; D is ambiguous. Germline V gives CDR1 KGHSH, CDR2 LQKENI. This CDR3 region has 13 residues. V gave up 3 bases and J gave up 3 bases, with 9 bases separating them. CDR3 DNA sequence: TGTGCCAGCTCACCGGCCGCGGACTACGAGCAGTACTTC. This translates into CASSPAADYEQYF.

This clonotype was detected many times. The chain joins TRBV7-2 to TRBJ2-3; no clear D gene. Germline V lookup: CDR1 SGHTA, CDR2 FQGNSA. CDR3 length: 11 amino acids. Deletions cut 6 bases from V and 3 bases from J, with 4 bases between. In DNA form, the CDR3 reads TGTGCCAGCAGAGCGACAGATACGCAGTATTTT. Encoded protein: CASRATDTQYF. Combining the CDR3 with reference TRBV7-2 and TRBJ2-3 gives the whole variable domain GAGVSQSPSNKVTEKGKDVELRCDPISGHTALYWYRQSLGQGLEFLIYFQGNSAPDKSGLPSDRFSAERTGGSVSTLTIQRTQQEDSAVYLCASRATDTQYFGPGTRLTVL.

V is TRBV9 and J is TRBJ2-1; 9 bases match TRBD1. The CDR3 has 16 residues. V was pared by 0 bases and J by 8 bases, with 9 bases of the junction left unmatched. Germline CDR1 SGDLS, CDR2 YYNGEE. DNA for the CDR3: TGTGCCAGCAGCGTAGCTTGGGGACAGGGTAATCATGAGCAGTTCTTC. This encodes CASSVAWGQGNHEQFF.

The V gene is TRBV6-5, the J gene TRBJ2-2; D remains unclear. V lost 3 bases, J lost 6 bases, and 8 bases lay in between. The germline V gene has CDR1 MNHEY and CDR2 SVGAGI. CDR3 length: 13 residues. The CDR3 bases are TGTGCCAGCAGTTATGATCATTCCGGGGAGCTGTTTTTT. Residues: CASSYDHSGELFF.

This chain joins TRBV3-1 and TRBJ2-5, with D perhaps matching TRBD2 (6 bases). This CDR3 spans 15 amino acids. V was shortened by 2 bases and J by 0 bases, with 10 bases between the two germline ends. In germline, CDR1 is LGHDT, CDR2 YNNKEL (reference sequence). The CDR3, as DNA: TGTGCCAGCAGCCAATCCGCGGGATACCAAGAGACCCAGTACTTC. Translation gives CASSQSAGYQETQYF.